The sequence of this T cell receptor beta chain was determined in a study of immune cell composition in non-small cell lung cancer. Notes on the study in general: Squamous carcinomas (approximately 75%) more often had tumour-associated clones >0.5% than adenocarcinomas (around 33%). Tumour TCR-beta clonality showed no significant link to smoking pack-years.

Frozen unsorted single-cell suspensions supplied the genomic DNA. Trimming pared 0 bases from V and 4 bases from J, leaving 10 bases between. Germline V gene sequence: CDR1 LNHDA, CDR2 SQIVND (reference sequence). The CDR3 extends over 14 amino acids. The method was immunoSEQ multiplex PCR; TCRdb's version includes in-frame clones alone and lacks a portion of them. The table has about 3,100 clones, 80% to 85% seen once. With regard to this clone: The antigen is undetermined.

The chain uses TRBV19 and TRBJ2-7; perhaps TRBD1 as D (5 bases). The specimen was lung tumor tissue. This receptor was obtained from a human donor with non-small cell lung cancer. CDR3 amino acids: CASSIDHQGYEQYF. The CDR3 nucleotides read TGTGCCAGTAGTATAGATCACCAGGGTTACGAGCAGTACTTC.